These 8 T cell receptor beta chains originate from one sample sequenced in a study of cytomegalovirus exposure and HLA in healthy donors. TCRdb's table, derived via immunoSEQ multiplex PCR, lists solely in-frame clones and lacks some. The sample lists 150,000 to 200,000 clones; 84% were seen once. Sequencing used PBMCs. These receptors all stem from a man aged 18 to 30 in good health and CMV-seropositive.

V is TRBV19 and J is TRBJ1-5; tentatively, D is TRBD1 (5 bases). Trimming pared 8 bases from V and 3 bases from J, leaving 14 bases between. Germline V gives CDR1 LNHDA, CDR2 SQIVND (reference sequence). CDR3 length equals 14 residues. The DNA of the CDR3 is TGTGCCAGTGGGGGGGGACTTGCCAATCAGCCCCAGCATTTT. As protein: CASGGGLANQPQHF.

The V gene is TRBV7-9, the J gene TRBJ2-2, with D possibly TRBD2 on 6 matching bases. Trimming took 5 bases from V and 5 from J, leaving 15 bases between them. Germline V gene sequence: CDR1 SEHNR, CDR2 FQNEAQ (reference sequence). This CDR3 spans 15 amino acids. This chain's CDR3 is CASSNTGLSTGELFF. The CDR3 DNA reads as TGTGCCAGCAGCAACACGGGACTCAGTACCGGGGAGCTGTTTTTT.

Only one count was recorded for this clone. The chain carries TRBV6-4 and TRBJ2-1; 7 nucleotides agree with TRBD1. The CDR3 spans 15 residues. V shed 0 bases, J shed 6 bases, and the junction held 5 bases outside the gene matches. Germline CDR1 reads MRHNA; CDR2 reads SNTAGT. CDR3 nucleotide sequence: TGTGCCAGCAGTGACTCGAGGGGGCTGAGCAATGAGCAGTTCTTC. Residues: CASSDSRGLSNEQFF.

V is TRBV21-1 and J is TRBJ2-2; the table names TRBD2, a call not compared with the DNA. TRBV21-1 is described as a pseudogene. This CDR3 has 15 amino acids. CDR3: CASSKVADNTGELFF. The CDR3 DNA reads TGTGCCAGCAGCAAAGTGGCGGATAACACCGGGGAGCTGTTTTTT.

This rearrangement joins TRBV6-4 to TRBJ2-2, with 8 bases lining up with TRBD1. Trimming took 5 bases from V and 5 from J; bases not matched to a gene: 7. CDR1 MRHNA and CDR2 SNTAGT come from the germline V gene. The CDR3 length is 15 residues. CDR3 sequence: CASSPGGAGTGELFF. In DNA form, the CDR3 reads TGTGCCAGCAGTCCAGGGGGCGCAGGTACCGGGGAGCTGTTTTTT.

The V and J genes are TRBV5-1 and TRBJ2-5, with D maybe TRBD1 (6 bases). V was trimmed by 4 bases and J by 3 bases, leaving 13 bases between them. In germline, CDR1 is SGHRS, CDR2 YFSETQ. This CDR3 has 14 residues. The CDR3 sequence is CASSDRTEKETQYF. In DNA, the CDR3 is TGCGCCAGCAGCGACAGGACAGAAAAAGAGACCCAGTACTTC.

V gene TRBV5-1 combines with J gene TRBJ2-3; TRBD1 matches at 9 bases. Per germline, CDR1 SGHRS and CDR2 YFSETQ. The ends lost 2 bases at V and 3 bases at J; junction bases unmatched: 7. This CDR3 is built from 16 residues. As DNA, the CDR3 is TGCGCCAGCAGCTTAAAGACAGGGGGAGGGACAGATACGCAGTATTTT. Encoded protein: CASSLKTGGGTDTQYF.

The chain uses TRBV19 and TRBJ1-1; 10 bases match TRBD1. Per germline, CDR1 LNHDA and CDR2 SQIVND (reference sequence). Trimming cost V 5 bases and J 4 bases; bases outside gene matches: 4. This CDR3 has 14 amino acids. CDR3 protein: CASSEDRGGTEAFF. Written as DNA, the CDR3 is TGTGCCAGTAGTGAGGACAGGGGGGGCACTGAAGCTTTCTTT.